The 14 T cell receptor beta chains presented below share a single source sample, sequenced in a study of T cells in Graves' hyperthyroidism and ophthalmopathy. Authors of the study amplified TCR beta CDR3 regions from RNA transcripts. First-round RT-PCR with HTBI primers amplified the TCR CDR3 region. TCRdb re-called the multiplex PCR reads through MiXCR, storing one row per CDR3 protein. The profile covers 300,000 to 450,000 distinct CDR3 sequences, with around 14% appearing a single time and 9.5% to 11% taken by the ten largest. What was sequenced was blood. The source is an older woman with Graves' hyperthyroidism.

In this sample, this clonotype turned up a few times. V and J are TRBV27 and TRBJ2-1; D may be TRBD2 (5 bases). The ends were cut back, 3 bases at V and 7 bases at J, with 7 bases in the middle. The germline gives CDR1 MNHEY, CDR2 SMNVEV (reference sequence). CDR3 length: 12 amino acids. The CDR3 DNA sequence: TGTGCCAGCAGTTTCGGGAAGAATGAGCAGTTCTTC. Its protein is CASSFGKNEQFF.

V gene TRBV10-3 combines with J gene TRBJ2-1; D tentatively fits TRBD1 or TRBD2 (6 bases each). The CDR3 totals 14 residues. Germline V gene data show CDR1 as ENHRY and CDR2 as SYGVKD. Trimming shortened V by 6 bases and J by 6 bases, and 15 bases separated the two germline ends. In DNA, the CDR3 is TGTGCCATCAGCTTAGCGGAGGGGGTCAATGAGCAGTTCTTC. Encoded protein: CAISLAEGVNEQFF.

This clonotype was seen a handful of times. The chain has TRBV20-1 and TRBJ2-7, with TRBD2 matching over 12 bases. Germline CDR1 reads DFQATT; CDR2 reads SNEGSKA (reference sequence). This CDR3 contains 15 residues. The V gene end was trimmed by 6 bases and the J gene end by 1 base; junction bases not matched to a gene: 7. This CDR3 reads CSAYPTSGGSYEQYF. The CDR3 bases are TGCAGTGCGTACCCGACTAGCGGGGGATCCTACGAGCAGTACTTC.

Ten or more counts support this clonotype. This chain uses TRBV7-8 with TRBJ2-3; 10 bases fit TRBD1. The V gene's germline CDR1 is SGHVS and CDR2 FQNEAQ. This CDR3 has 15 residues. Losses at the gene ends were 8 bases for V and 4 bases for J; bases not matched to a gene: 9. The CDR3 sequence is CASRPRDRGPDTQYF. The CDR3 region has the DNA TGTGCCAGCCGACCCCGGGACAGGGGCCCAGATACGCAGTATTTT.

This clonotype showed up just a few times. J is TRBJ1-2 and V is TRBV12-3 or TRBV12-4; TRBD1 might be the D (6 bases). Trimming shortened V by 6 bases and J by 1 base, and 15 bases separated the two germline ends. This CDR3 has 15 residues. CDR3 protein: CASRTQRGGNYGYTF. For the CDR3, the DNA is TGTGCCAGCAGGACCCAAAGGGGGGGTAACTATGGCTACACCTTC.

This clonotype has only a few counts. This may come from a read error, since a much larger clone is one base off. This chain connects TRBV29-1 to TRBJ2-1; perhaps TRBD2 as D (6 bases). V was trimmed by 4 bases and J by 5 bases, leaving 15 bases between them. The germline CDR1 and CDR2 sequences are SQVTM and ANQGSEA. CDR3 size: 14 residues. The CDR3 loop reads CSVGAGTGDNEQFF. In DNA, the CDR3 is TGCAGCGTTGGGGCCGGGACTGGCGACAATGAGCAGTTCTTC.

This clonotype was detected a few times. The chain joins TRBV27 to TRBJ2-7; D perhaps matches TRBD1 (5 bases). Trimming left V 3 bases short and J 4 bases short, with 10 bases between. Per the germline V gene, CDR1 is MNHEY and CDR2 is SMNVEV (reference sequence). CDR3 length equals 13 residues. CDR3 residues: CASSFARAYEQYF. CDR3 bases: TGTGCCAGCAGTTTCGCCAGGGCTTACGAGCAGTACTTC.

The V gene is TRBV19, the J gene TRBJ2-3, with 8 bases fitting TRBD1. This CDR3 has 16 residues. CDR1 LNHDA and CDR2 SQIVND come from the germline V gene (reference sequence). J was trimmed by 4 bases and V by 6 bases; bases with no gene match: 12. CDR3 loop: CASRTTGTGGADTQYF. The CDR3 DNA reads TGTGCCAGTAGAACAACCGGGACAGGTGGCGCAGATACGCAGTATTTT.

The gene calls are TRBV5-6 and TRBJ1-2; D is undetermined. Trimming cost V 1 base and J 5 bases, with 6 bases left between them. Germline V lookup: CDR1 SGHDT, CDR2 YYEEEE. The CDR3 contains 12 residues. The CDR3 DNA reads TGTGCCAGCAGCTTGCGACAATATGGCTACACCTTC. The encoded protein is CASSLRQYGYTF.

This clonotype was counted a few times. The chain carries TRBV4-2 and TRBJ2-7; TRBD2 agrees at 8 bases. Trimming removed 0 bases from V and 3 bases from J; junction bases left unmatched: 10. Germline V gene sequence: CDR1 LGHNA, CDR2 YNFKEQ. This CDR3 comprises 17 residues. The CDR3, as DNA: TGTGCCAGCAGCCAAGAGGTTTCCGGGAGGGGACTCTACGAGCAGTACTTC. Amino acid sequence: CASSQEVSGRGLYEQYF.

This clonotype appeared many times. The J gene is TRBJ1-1, the V gene TRBV28; D remains ambiguous. The ends were cut back, 6 bases at V and 3 bases at J, with 5 bases in the middle. The CDR3 has 11 residues. CDR1 is MDHEN and CDR2 is SYDVKM in the germline V gene. CDR3 region: CASRQYTEAFF. The CDR3 DNA reads TGTGCCAGCAGACAGTACACTGAAGCTTTCTTT.

This clonotype was observed many times. The CDR3 coding sequence is TGCAGTGCTAGAGGCTTCTCCGGCCAGCGAGTTCAGCCCCAGCATTTT. Protein product: CSARGFSGQRVQPQHF. This chain links TRBV20-1 with TRBJ1-5, with D unresolved. Germline values: CDR1 DFQATT, CDR2 SNEGSKA (reference sequence). The CDR3 consists of 16 residues. V was pared by 1 base and J by 6 bases, with 19 bases between.

This clonotype showed up many times. This sequence joins TRBV18 and TRBJ2-4; D might be TRBD1 (6 bases). This CDR3 region has 15 residues. Per the germline V gene, CDR1 is KGHSH and CDR2 is LQKENI. The V end was cut by 3 bases, the J end by 7 bases, with 16 bases between. DNA of the CDR3: TGTGCCAGCTCACCTCGACAGGACCCCGGGAACATTCAGTACTTC. This codes for CASSPRQDPGNIQYF.

This clonotype came up many times. The rearrangement uses TRBV10-3 and TRBJ1-6; no reliable D call. The V gene's germline CDR1 is ENHRY and CDR2 SYGVKD. CDR3 length: 13 amino acids. V lost 4 bases and J 11 bases, leaving 12 bases between the germline ends. The CDR3 bases are TGTGCCATCAGTGCGGTCGGAATTCCACCCCTCCACTTT. Its protein is CAISAVGIPPLHF.